This TCR beta chain comes out of a study of immune evolution from preneoplasia to lung adenocarcinoma. Each case's diagnosis was confirmed by two pathologists on H&E. Assay used: immunoSEQ multiplex PCR; TCRdb lists only in-frame clones, some missing. The sample has thousands of clones; roughly 79% are singletons. The TCR sequence derives from a person aged 60 to 80 with lung adenocarcinoma. Sequencing was done on a sample of FFPE adjacent normal lung tissue.

The CDR3 coding sequence is TGTGCCAGCAGCTTTCGGGGCACACTAATCTACGAGCAGTACTTC. The encoded protein is CASSFRGTLIYEQYF. J is TRBJ2-7 and V is TRBV5-8; D is perhaps TRBD1 or TRBD2 (5 bases each). The CDR3 totals 15 residues. From germline, CDR1 is SGHTS and CDR2 YDEGEE. Trimming stripped 2 bases from V and 3 bases from J, with 15 bases between. The whole variable domain, remainder taken from reference TRBV5-8 and TRBJ2-7, is EAGVTQSPTHLIKTRGQQATLRCSPISGHTSVYWYQQALGLGLQFLLWYDEGEERNRGNFPPRFSGRQFPNYSSELNVNALELEDSALYLCASSFRGTLIYEQYFGPGTRLTVT.